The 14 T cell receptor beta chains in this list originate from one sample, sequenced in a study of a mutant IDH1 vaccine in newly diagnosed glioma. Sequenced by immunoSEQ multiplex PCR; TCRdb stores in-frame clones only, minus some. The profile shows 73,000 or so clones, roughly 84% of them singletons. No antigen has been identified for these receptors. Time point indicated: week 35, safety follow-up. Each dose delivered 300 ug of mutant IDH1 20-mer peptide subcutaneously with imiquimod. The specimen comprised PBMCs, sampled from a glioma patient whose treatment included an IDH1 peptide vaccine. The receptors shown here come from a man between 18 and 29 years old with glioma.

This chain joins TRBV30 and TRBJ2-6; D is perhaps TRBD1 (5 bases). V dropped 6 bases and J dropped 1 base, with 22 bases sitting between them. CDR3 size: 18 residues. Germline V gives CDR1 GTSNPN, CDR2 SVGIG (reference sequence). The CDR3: CACAIVPTVASGANVLTF. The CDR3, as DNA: TGTGCCTGCGCTATCGTCCCGACAGTAGCATCTGGGGCCAACGTCCTGACTTTC.

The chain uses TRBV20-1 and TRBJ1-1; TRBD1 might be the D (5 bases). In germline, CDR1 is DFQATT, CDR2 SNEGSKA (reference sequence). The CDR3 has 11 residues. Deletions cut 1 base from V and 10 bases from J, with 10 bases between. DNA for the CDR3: TGCAGTGCTAGAGTTCGGGGGGGAGCTTTCTTT. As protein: CSARVRGGAFF.

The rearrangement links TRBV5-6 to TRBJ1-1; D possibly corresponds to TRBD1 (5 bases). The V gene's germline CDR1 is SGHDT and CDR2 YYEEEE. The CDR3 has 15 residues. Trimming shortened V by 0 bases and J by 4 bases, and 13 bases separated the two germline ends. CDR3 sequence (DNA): TGTGCCAGCAGCTTGGTGGTTGGGGCCGGCACTGAAGCTTTCTTT. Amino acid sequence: CASSLVVGAGTEAFF.

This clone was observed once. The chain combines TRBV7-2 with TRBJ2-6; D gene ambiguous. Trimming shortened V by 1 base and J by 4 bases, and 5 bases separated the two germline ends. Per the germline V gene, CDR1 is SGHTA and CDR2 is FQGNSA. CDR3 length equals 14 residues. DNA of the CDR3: TGTGCCAGCAGCTTAGGTGCCGGGGCCAACGTCCTGACTTTC. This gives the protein CASSLGAGANVLTF.

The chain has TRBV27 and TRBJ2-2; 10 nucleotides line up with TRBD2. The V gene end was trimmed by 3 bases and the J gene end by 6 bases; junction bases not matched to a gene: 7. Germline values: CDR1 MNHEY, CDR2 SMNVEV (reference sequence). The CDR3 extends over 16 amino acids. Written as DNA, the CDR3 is TGTGCCAGCAGTTTGGTGGGGCTAGCGGGAGCCGGGGAGCTGTTTTTT. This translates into CASSLVGLAGAGELFF.

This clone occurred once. The CDR3 region has the DNA TGTGCCAGCGGCCCTGGGGGGGCTGAAGCTTTCTTT. Protein: CASGPGGAEAFF. The chain links TRBV5-4 to TRBJ1-1; TRBD1 might be the D (5 bases). V lost 7 bases to trimming and J lost 6 bases, with 13 bases between them. This CDR3 is 12 amino acids long. CDR1 and CDR2 (germline): SGHNT, YYREEE (reference sequence).

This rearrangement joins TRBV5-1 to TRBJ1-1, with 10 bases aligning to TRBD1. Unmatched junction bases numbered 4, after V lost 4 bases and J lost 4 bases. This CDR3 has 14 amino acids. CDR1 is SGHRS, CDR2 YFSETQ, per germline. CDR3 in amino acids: CASSSRQGATEAFF. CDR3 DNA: TGCGCCAGCAGCAGCAGACAGGGGGCCACTGAAGCTTTCTTT.

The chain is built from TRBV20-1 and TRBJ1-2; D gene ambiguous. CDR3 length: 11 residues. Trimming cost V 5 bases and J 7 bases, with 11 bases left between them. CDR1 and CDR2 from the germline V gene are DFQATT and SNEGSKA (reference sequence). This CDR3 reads CSASFVVGYTF. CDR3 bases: TGCAGTGCTTCATTCGTTGTTGGCTACACCTTC.

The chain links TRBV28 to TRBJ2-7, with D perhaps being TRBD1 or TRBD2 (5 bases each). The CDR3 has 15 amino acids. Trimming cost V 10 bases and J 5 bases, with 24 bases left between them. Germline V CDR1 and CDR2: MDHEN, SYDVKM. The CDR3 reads CATYDRDVVGNEQYF. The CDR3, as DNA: TGTGCCACCTACGACCGGGACGTCGTAGGGAACGAGCAGTACTTC.

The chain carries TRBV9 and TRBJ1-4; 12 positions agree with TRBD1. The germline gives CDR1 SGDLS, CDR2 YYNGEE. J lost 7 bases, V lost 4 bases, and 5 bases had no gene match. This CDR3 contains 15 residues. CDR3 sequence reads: CASSLRDRGREKLFF. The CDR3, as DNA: TGTGCCAGCAGCCTCCGGGACAGGGGGCGTGAAAAACTGTTTTTT.

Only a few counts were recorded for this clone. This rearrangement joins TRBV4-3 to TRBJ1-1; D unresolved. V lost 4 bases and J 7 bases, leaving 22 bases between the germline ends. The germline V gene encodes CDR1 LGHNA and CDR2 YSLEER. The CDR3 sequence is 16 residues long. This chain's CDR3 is CASSPTFGVSGDEAFF. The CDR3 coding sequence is TGCGCCAGCAGCCCAACCTTTGGGGTGAGCGGCGATGAAGCTTTCTTT.

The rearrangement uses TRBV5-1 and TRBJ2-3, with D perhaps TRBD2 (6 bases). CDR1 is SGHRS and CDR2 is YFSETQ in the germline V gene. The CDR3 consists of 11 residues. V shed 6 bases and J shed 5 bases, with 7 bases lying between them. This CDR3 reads CASTEGDTQYF. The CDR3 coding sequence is TGCGCCAGCACGGAGGGAGATACGCAGTATTTT.

The CDR3 region is CASSLVGLPNYGYTF. The CDR3 nucleotides are TGTGCCAGCAGCTTAGTGGGCCTACCCAACTATGGCTACACCTTC. The chain recombines TRBV7-9 with TRBJ1-2; D not certain. The V gene lost 1 base and the J gene lost 2 bases, with 11 bases spanning the gap. The CDR3 spans 15 residues. Germline V gene sequence: CDR1 SEHNR, CDR2 FQNEAQ (reference sequence). Complete variable domain (other parts from reference TRBV7-9 and TRBJ1-2): DTGVSQNPRHKITKRGQNVTFRCDPISEHNRLYWYRQTLGQGPEFLTYFQNEAQLEKSRLLSDRFSAERPKGSFSTLEIQRTEQGDSAMYLCASSLVGLPNYGYTFGSGTRLTVV.

CDR3 nucleotides: TGTGCCAGCAGCGTCTGGGCTAGCGGGAACACCGGGGAGCTGTTTTTT. It encodes CASSVWASGNTGELFF. J is TRBJ2-2 and V is TRBV9; 7 bases align to TRBD2. The CDR3 extends over 16 amino acids. V trimming: 2 bases; J trimming: 1 base; junction bases outside the gene matches: 5. Germline loops: CDR1 SGDLS, CDR2 YYNGEE. Full variable domain (rest looked up from reference TRBV9 and TRBJ2-2): DSGVTQTPKHLITATGQRVTLRCSPRSGDLSVYWYQQSLDQGLQFLIQYYNGEERAKGNILERFSAQQFPDLHSELNLSSLELGDSALYFCASSVWASGNTGELFFGEGSRLTVL.